This T cell receptor beta chain was documented in a study of shared clonotypes between healthy human individuals. General study findings and limits: What naive subsets generally showed was a larger estimated richness than memory subsets showed. Enrolling few donors narrowed the genetic and exposure-history diversity that was represented. The study found lower generation probabilities in non-shared clonotypes than in those shared by all four donors.

The naive CD8 population came from CD45RO-negative cells selected for CCR7, without terminally differentiated effector memory CD45RA+ cells. Points on this clone: Its matching antigen is unknown.

This CDR3 comprises 16 residues. Trimming took 7 bases from V and 7 from J; bases not matched to a gene: 12. Germline loops: CDR1 WSHSY, CDR2 SAAADI. Replicate PCRs from sorted subsets contained roughly 200 ng DNA, which is some 30,000 T cell genomes. TCRdb keeps only in-frame clones here, not all; method: immunoSEQ multiplex PCR. The table has about 2.2 million clones, just over 90% seen once. What was sequenced was naive CD8+ T cells from PBMCs. The source of this sequence is a man between 18 and 35 years old in good health. Some clones in this sample may be carry-over from other donors' samples. V gene TRBV10-2 combines with J gene TRBJ2-1; 11 bases are a match to TRBD2. The CDR3 is CASKGGGLAEWNEQFF. The CDR3 nucleotides are TGCGCCAGCAAGGGGGGGGGACTAGCGGAGTGGAATGAGCAGTTCTTC.